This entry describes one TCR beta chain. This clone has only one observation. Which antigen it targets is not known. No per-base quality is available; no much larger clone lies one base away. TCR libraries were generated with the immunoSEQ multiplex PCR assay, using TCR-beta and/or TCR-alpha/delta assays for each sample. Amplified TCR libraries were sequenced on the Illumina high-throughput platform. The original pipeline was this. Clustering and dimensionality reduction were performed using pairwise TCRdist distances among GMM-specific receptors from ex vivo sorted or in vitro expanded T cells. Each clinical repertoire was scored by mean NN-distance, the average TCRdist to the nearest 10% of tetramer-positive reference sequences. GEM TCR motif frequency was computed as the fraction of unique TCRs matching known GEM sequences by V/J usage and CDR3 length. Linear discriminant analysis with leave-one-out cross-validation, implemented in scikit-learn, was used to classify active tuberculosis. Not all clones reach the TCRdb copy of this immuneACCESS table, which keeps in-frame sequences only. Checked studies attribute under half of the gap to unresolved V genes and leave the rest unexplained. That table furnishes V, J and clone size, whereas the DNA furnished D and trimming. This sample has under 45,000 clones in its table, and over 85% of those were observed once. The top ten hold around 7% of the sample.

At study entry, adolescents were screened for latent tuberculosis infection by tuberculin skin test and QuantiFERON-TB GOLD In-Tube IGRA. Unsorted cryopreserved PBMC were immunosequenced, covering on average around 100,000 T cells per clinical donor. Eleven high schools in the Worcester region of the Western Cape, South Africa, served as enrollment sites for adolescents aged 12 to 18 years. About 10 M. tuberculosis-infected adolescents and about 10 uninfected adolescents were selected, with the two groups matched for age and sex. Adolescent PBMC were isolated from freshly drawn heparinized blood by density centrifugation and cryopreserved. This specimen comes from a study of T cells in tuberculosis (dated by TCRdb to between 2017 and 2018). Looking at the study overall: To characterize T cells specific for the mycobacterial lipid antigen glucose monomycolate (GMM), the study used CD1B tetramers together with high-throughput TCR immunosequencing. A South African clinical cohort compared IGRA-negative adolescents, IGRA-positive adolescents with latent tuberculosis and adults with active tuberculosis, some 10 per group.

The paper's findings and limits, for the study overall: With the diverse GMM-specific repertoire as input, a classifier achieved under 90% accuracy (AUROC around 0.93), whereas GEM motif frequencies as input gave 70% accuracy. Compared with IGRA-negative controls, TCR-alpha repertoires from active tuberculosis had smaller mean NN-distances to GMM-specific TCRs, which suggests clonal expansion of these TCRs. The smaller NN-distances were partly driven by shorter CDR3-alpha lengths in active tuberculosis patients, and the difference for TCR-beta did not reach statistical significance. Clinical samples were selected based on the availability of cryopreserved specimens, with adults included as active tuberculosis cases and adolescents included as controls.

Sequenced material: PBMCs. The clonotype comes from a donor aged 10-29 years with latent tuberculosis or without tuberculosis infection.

This receptor has the CDR3 CASSGTGNGETQYF. The DNA reads as follows: TGTGCCAGCAGTGGGACAGGGAATGGAGAGACCCAGTACTTC. The chain uses TRBV28 and TRBJ2-5; TRBD1 lines up with 9 middle nucleotides. There are 14 amino acids in the CDR3, from cysteine to phenylalanine inclusive. The CDR3 DNA has 42 bases and is translated from base 1. The junction shows trimming of 5 bases on V and 4 bases on J, and the gene matches do not reach 5 bases of it. The germline V gene gives CDR1 as MDHEN and CDR2 as SYDVKM.